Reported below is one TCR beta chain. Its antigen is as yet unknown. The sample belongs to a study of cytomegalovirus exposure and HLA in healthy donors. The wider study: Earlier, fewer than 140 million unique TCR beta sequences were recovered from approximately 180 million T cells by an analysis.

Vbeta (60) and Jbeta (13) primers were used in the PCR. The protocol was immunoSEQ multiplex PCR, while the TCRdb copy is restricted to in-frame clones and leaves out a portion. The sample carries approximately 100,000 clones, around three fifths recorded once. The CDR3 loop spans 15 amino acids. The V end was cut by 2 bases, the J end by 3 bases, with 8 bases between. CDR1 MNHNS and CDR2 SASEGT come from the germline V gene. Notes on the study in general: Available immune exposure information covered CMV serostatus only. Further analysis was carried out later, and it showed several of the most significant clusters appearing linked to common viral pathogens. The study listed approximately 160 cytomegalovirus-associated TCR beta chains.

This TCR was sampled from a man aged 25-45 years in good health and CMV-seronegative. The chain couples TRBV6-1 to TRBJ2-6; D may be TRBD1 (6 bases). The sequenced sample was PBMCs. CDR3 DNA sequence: TGTGCCAGCAGTGAAACACAGGGTGGGGCCAACGTCCTGACTTTC. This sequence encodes CASSETQGGANVLTF.